The 27 T cell receptor beta chains below were found in one sample sequenced in a study of blood T cell repertoires in COVID-19. Assay: immunoSEQ multiplex PCR; the TCRdb copy retains only in-frame clones and omits some. The table shows a few hundred thousand clones, with 85% to 90% occurring only once. Input material: PBMCs or T cells enriched from blood (not recorded which). The receptors shown here come from a woman aged 40-49 years who had recovered from COVID-19.

Points on this clone: Within the sample, other DNA sequences also encode this same CDR3. This chain joins TRBV7-8 and TRBJ2-7; 9 nucleotides align to TRBD1. The V segment lost 5 bases and the J segment 2 bases; nucleotides outside the gene matches: 1. This CDR3 has 13 residues. Germline CDR1 and CDR2: SGHVS and FQNEAQ. For the CDR3, the DNA is TGTGCCAGCAGCCGACAGGGGGCCTACGAGCAGTACTTC. Its translation is CASSRQGAYEQYF.

The chain joins TRBV12-3 or TRBV12-4 to TRBJ2-5; D unresolved. The CDR3 covers 13 residues. The V end lost 7 bases, the J end lost 5 bases, and 14 bases lay between the germline ends. CDR3 DNA: TGTGCCAGCACCCGAGGCGTGTCGGAGACCCAGTACTTC. It is translated as CASTRGVSETQYF.

CDR3 protein: CASRGSVDTDTQYF. CDR3 sequence (DNA): TGTGCCAGCAGAGGTAGCGTAGACACAGATACGCAGTATTTT. The J gene is TRBJ2-3, the V gene TRBV5-4, with D perhaps TRBD2 (5 bases). The CDR3 contains 14 residues. Trimming stripped 5 bases from V and 2 bases from J, with 12 bases between. Germline V CDR1 and CDR2: SGHNT, YYREEE (reference sequence).

A remark on this clone: This specimen includes other DNA sequences encoding the same CDR3. This CDR3 reads CASSVSGSSYNEQFF. The DNA for the CDR3 is TGTGCCAGTAGTGTTAGCGGGAGCTCCTACAATGAGCAGTTCTTC. V usage is TRBV19 and J usage is TRBJ2-1; TRBD2 aligns across 9 bases. CDR1 is LNHDA, CDR2 SQIVND, per germline (reference sequence). The CDR3 loop spans 15 amino acids. V lost 5 bases and J lost 0; bases outside the gene matches: 2.

The chain couples TRBV18 to TRBJ2-5; the match to TRBD1 covers 7 bases. CDR3 length equals 13 residues. J was trimmed by 8 bases and V by 2 bases; bases with no gene match: 5. The V gene's germline CDR1 is KGHSH and CDR2 LQKENI. CDR3 protein: CASSPYRGQTQYF. The CDR3 DNA reads TGTGCCAGCTCACCATACAGGGGACAAACCCAGTACTTC.

The chain couples TRBV18 to TRBJ2-7, with 7 nucleotides matching TRBD2. V shed 1 base and J 0 bases; nucleotides not matched to a gene: 6. The germline V gene encodes CDR1 KGHSH and CDR2 LQKENI. This CDR3 spans 16 amino acids. Here the CDR3 reads CASSPQGGSSSYEQYF. The CDR3 bases are TGTGCCAGCTCACCACAGGGCGGGAGCAGCTCCTACGAGCAGTACTTC.

The chain uses TRBV7-2 and TRBJ1-2; D possibly corresponds to TRBD1 (5 bases). With 4 bases removed from V and 2 bases from J, the gap between germline ends came to 8 bases. The germline gives CDR1 SGHTA, CDR2 FQGNSA. This CDR3 contains 13 residues. CDR3 nucleotide sequence: TGTGCCAGCAGCTCACAGGAAAACTATGGCTACACCTTC. Amino acids: CASSSQENYGYTF.

The rearrangement joins TRBV19 to TRBJ1-2, with a weak D call TRBD1 (6 bases). CDR1 and CDR2 (germline): LNHDA, SQIVND (reference sequence). Trimming stripped 6 bases from V and 7 bases from J, with 15 bases between. The length of the CDR3 is 13 residues. The CDR3 loop is CASRGRAGAGYTF. CDR3 coding DNA: TGTGCCAGTAGGGGAAGGGCAGGGGCTGGCTACACCTTC.

This clone was picked up a small number of times. In DNA, the CDR3 is TGTGCCATCAGGACCGGGCAGGGGCAAATCTCGAACACTGAAGCTTTCTTT. Translating gives CAIRTGQGQISNTEAFF. This chain connects TRBV10-3 to TRBJ1-1; D might be TRBD1 (6 bases). CDR1 is ENHRY, CDR2 SYGVKD, per germline. The CDR3 extends over 17 amino acids. With 6 bases removed from V and 1 base from J, the gap between germline ends came to 21 bases.

This chain joins TRBV6-2 or TRBV6-3 and TRBJ2-2; 13 bases match TRBD2. Germline V CDR1 and CDR2: MNHEY, SVGEGT. CDR3 length equals 19 residues. V trimming: 0 bases; J trimming: 6 bases; junction bases outside the gene matches: 10. Written as DNA, the CDR3 is TGTGCCAGCAGTTACTCGAATTCACCAACTAGCGGGAGGGCCGGGGAGCTGTTTTTT. This sequence encodes CASSYSNSPTSGRAGELFF.

This sequence joins TRBV7-9 and TRBJ2-5; 7 bases agree with TRBD1. V was pared by 4 bases and J by 1 base, with 6 bases of the junction left unmatched. This CDR3 has 15 residues. The V gene's germline CDR1 is SEHNR and CDR2 FQNEAQ (reference sequence). The CDR3: CASSSPGTAQETQYF. CDR3 nucleotides: TGTGCCAGCAGCTCTCCCGGGACAGCCCAAGAGACCCAGTACTTC.

V gene TRBV5-1 combines with J gene TRBJ1-1; D may be TRBD1 (5 bases). Trimming shortened V by 2 bases and J by 1 base, and 9 bases separated the two germline ends. The germline gives CDR1 SGHRS, CDR2 YFSETQ. CDR3 length: 14 amino acids. CDR3 sequence reads: CASSFGQGNTEAFF. The CDR3 DNA reads TGCGCCAGCAGCTTTGGGCAGGGGAACACTGAAGCTTTCTTT. Based on the CDR3 plus reference TRBV5-1 and TRBJ1-1, the full variable domain is KAGVTQTPRYLIKTRGQQVTLSCSPISGHRSVSWYQQTPGQGLQFLFEYFSETQRNKGNFPGRFSGRQFSNSRSEMNVSTLELGDSALYLCASSFGQGNTEAFFGQGTRLTVV.

The table lists this clone with a few counts. The J gene is TRBJ2-1, the V gene TRBV7-8; weak D call: TRBD2 (6 bases). This CDR3 has 15 amino acids. Trimming left V 5 bases short and J 2 bases short, with 13 bases between. The germline V gene has CDR1 SGHVS and CDR2 FQNEAQ. The CDR3 sequence: CASSQTGGTYNEQFF. In DNA form, the CDR3 reads TGTGCCAGCAGCCAGACCGGGGGAACCTACAATGAGCAGTTCTTC.

The V call is TRBV27, the J call TRBJ1-1, with a weak D call TRBD1 (6 bases). The CDR3 totals 17 residues. Trimming cost V 7 bases and J 4 bases, with 25 bases left between them. Germline V gene data show CDR1 as MNHEY and CDR2 as SMNVEV (reference sequence). The CDR3 coding sequence is TGTGCCAGCAACACCGGGACAAGGTTGGGCGTGACCACTGAAGCTTTCTTT. Translation: CASNTGTRLGVTTEAFF.

V and J are TRBV6-2 or TRBV6-3 and TRBJ1-2; D unresolved. V lost 0 bases, J lost 8 bases, and 7 bases lay in between. The CDR3 covers 12 residues. Germline V CDR1 and CDR2: MNHEY, SVGEGT. The CDR3 region has the DNA TGTGCCAGCAGTTACTCGAGAGTCGGCTACACCTTC. Encoded protein: CASSYSRVGYTF.

The chain has TRBV11-3 and TRBJ2-4, with 7 bases lining up with TRBD1. The CDR3 has 19 amino acids. Germline CDR1 is SGHNT and CDR2 is YENEEA. The V segment lost 5 bases and the J segment 1 base; nucleotides outside the gene matches: 17. This CDR3 reads CASSENPFRDSSAKNIQYF. In DNA form, the CDR3 reads TGTGCCAGCAGCGAAAATCCTTTCCGGGACAGTTCCGCCAAAAACATTCAGTACTTC.

This rearrangement joins TRBV3-1 (or the pseudogene TRBV3-2) to TRBJ2-2; 8 bases map to TRBD2. This CDR3 comprises 17 residues. Germline CDR1 LGHDT, CDR2 YNNKEL (reference sequence). Trimming removed 1 base from V and 1 base from J; junction bases left unmatched: 5. The CDR3 sequence is CASSQGYGRVNTGELFF. The CDR3 DNA follows: TGTGCCAGCAGCCAAGGGTACGGGAGGGTGAACACCGGGGAGCTGTTTTTT.

The chain carries TRBV5-6 and TRBJ1-2; perhaps TRBD1 as D (5 bases). The V and J ends lost 1 base and 4 bases respectively, with 11 bases between them. The CDR3 totals 14 residues. From germline, CDR1 is SGHDT and CDR2 YYEEEE. CDR3 loop: CASSLQRQSYGYTF. CDR3 nucleotides: TGTGCCAGCAGCTTGCAGAGACAGAGCTATGGCTACACCTTC.

This clone was seen only a few times. The chain has TRBV27 and TRBJ1-2, with 8 bases that match TRBD1. V gave up 5 bases and J gave up 8 bases; unmatched junction bases: 10. This CDR3 has 14 amino acids. CDR1 and CDR2 from the germline V gene are MNHEY and SMNVEV (reference sequence). The CDR3 nucleotides are TGTGCCAGCAGTCCCTCGGACAGGGAGGGCGGCTACACCTTC. Amino acids: CASSPSDREGGYTF.

The chain is built from TRBV19 and TRBJ2-7; D perhaps matches TRBD1 (6 bases). V shed 3 bases and J shed 0 bases, with 18 bases lying between them. CDR1 LNHDA and CDR2 SQIVND come from the germline V gene (reference sequence). CDR3 length: 17 amino acids. The chain's CDR3 is CASSIGRQGFFSYEQYF. CDR3 sequence (DNA): TGTGCCAGTAGTATCGGGCGCCAGGGGTTCTTCTCCTACGAGCAGTACTTC.

The chain uses TRBV7-2 and TRBJ2-2; maybe TRBD1 (6 bases). The germline V gene encodes CDR1 SGHTA and CDR2 FQGNSA. Trimming took off 5 bases at V and 4 bases at J, with 11 bases between the two ends. The CDR3 extends over 14 amino acids. The CDR3 DNA sequence: TGTGCCAGCAGCCCCGACAGGTTCACCGGGGAGCTGTTTTTT. It is translated as CASSPDRFTGELFF.

This sequence joins TRBV5-5 and TRBJ1-2; D not certain. The V end was cut by 2 bases, the J end by 2 bases, with 16 bases between. Germline CDR1 reads SGHKS; CDR2 reads YYEKEE (reference sequence). The CDR3 length is 16 residues. The CDR3 DNA follows: TGTGCCAGCAGCTTCGACGGAGGAAGACCGAACTATGGCTACACCTTC. It is translated as CASSFDGGRPNYGYTF.

The chain recombines TRBV30 with TRBJ1-6; 8 bases align to TRBD1. V lost 6 bases and J lost 9; bases outside the gene matches: 10. Germline CDR1 is GTSNPN and CDR2 is SVGIG (reference sequence). The CDR3 extends over 14 amino acids. CDR3 bases: TGTGCCTGTCCGACAGGGGCCGTAAGTTCACCCCTCCACTTT. Translating gives CACPTGAVSSPLHF.

As concerns this clone: Distinct nucleotide sequences in the sample also encode this CDR3. The chain uses TRBV7-2 and TRBJ2-2, with TRBD2 matching over 11 bases. Trimming at V came to 4 bases and at J to 2 bases, leaving 3 bases not matched to a gene. Per the germline V gene, CDR1 is SGHTA and CDR2 is FQGNSA. The CDR3 has 16 residues. The CDR3 reads CASSSRLAGNTGELFF. CDR3 nucleotide sequence: TGTGCCAGCAGCTCCCGACTAGCGGGAAACACCGGGGAGCTGTTTTTT.

V gene TRBV3-1 (or the pseudogene TRBV3-2) combines with J gene TRBJ1-5; no firm D call. With 1 base removed from V and 5 bases from J, the gap between germline ends came to 15 bases. CDR3 size: 16 residues. Germline V gives CDR1 LGHDT, CDR2 YNNKEL (reference sequence). CDR3 nucleotides: TGTGCCAGCAGCCAAGTACGTGCGGAGATTTATCAGCCCCAGCATTTT. This encodes CASSQVRAEIYQPQHF.

The J gene is TRBJ1-6, the V gene TRBV19; D is unresolved. Germline CDR1 is LNHDA and CDR2 is SQIVND (reference sequence). The CDR3 spans 10 residues. V lost 11 bases to trimming and J lost 7 bases, with 6 bases between them. The CDR3 DNA reads as TGTGCCTCCGGGAATTCACCCCTCCACTTT. This encodes CASGNSPLHF.

The chain is built from TRBV28 and TRBJ1-4; D remains unclear. Germline V gene sequence: CDR1 MDHEN, CDR2 SYDVKM. Trimming pared 8 bases from V and 10 bases from J, leaving 17 bases between. There are 13 residues in the CDR3. The CDR3 DNA is TGTGCCAGCGGCCAGGTCGGTGTCGGAAAACTGTTTTTT. It translates to CASGQVGVGKLFF.